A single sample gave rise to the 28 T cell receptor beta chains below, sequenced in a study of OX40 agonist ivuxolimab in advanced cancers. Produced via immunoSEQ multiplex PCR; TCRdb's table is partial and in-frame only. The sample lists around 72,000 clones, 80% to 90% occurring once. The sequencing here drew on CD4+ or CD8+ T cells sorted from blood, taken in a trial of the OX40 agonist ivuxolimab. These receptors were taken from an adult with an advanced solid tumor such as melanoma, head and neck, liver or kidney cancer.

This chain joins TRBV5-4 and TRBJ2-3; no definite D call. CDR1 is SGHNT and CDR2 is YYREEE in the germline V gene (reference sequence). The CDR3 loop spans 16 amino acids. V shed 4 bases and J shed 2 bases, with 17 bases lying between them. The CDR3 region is CASSPGWAEFTDTQYF. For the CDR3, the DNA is TGTGCCAGCAGCCCCGGGTGGGCGGAATTCACAGATACGCAGTATTTT.

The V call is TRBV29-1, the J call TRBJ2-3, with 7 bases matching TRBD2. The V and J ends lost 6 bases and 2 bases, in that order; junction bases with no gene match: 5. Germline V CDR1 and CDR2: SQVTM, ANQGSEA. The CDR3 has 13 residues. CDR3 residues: CSVAGPSTDTQYF. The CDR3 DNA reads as TGCAGCGTAGCGGGACCCTCCACAGATACGCAGTATTTT.

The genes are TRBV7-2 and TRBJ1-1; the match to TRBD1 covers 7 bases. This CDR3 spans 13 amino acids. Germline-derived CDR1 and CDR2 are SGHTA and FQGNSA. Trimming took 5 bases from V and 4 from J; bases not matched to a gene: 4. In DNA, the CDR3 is TGTGCCAGCAGCACTCAGGGGGGCACTGAAGCTTTCTTT. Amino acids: CASSTQGGTEAFF.

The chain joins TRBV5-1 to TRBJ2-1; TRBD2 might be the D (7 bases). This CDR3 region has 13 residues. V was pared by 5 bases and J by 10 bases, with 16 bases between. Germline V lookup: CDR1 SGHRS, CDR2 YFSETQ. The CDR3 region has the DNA TGCGCCAGCAGTTCCGGGGGGCCGTGGGAGCAGTTCTTC. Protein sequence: CASSSGGPWEQFF.

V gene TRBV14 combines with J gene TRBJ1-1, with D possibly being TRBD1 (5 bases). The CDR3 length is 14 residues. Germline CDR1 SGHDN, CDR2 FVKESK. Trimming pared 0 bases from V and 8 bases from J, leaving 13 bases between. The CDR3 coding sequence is TGTGCCAGCAGCCAAGACTTGCTTGGGGGGGAAGCTTTCTTT. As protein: CASSQDLLGGEAFF. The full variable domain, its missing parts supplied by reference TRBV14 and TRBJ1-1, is EAGVTQFPSHSVIEKGQTVTLRCDPISGHDNLYWYRRVMGKEIKFLLHFVKESKQDESGMPNNRFLAERTGGTYSTLKVQPAELEDSGVYFCASSQDLLGGEAFFGQGTRLTVV.

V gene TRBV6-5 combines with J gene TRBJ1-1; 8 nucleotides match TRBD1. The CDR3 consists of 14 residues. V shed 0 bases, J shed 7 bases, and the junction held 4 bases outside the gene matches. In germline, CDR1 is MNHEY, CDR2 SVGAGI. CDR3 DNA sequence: TGTGCCAGCAGTTACTCGACAGGGGAGGGTGAAGCTTTCTTT. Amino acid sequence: CASSYSTGEGEAFF.

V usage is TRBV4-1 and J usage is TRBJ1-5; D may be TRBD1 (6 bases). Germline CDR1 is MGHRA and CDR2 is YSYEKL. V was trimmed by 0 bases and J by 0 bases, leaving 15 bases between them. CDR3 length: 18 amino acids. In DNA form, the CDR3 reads TGCGCCAGCAGCCAAGAATATTCCGGCAGGGGTAGCAATCAGCCCCAGCATTTT. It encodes CASSQEYSGRGSNQPQHF.

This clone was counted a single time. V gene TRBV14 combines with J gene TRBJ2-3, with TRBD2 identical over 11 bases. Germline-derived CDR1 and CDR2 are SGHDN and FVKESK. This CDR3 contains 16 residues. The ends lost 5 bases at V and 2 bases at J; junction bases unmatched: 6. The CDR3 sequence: CASSTLTSGNTDTQYF. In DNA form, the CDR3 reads TGTGCCAGCAGCACCCTGACTAGCGGGAACACAGATACGCAGTATTTT.

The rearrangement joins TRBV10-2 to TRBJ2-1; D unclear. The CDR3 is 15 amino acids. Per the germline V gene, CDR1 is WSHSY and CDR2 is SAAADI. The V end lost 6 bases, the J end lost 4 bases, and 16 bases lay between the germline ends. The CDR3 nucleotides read TGCGCCAGCAGACCCTCGGGTCCGCTATACAATGAGCAGTTCTTC. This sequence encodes CASRPSGPLYNEQFF.

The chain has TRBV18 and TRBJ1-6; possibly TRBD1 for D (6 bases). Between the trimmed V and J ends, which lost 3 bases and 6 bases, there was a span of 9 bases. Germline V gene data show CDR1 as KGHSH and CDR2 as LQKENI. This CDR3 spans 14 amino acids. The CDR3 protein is CASSPTGLNSPLHF. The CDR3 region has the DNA TGTGCCAGCTCACCCACAGGGCTTAATTCACCCCTCCACTTT.

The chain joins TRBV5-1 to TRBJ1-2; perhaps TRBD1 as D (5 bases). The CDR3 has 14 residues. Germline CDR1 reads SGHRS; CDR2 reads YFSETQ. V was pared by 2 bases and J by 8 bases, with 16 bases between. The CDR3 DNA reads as TGCGCCAGCAGCTTAGGTTCAGGGCTCGAGGGCTACACCTTC. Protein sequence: CASSLGSGLEGYTF.

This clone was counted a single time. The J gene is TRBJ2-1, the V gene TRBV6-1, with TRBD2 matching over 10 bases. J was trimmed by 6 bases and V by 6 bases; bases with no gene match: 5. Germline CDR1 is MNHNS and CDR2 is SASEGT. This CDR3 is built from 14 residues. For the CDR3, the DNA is TGTGCCAGCAGAAAGCGGGAGGGCCCCAATGAGCAGTTCTTC. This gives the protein CASRKREGPNEQFF.

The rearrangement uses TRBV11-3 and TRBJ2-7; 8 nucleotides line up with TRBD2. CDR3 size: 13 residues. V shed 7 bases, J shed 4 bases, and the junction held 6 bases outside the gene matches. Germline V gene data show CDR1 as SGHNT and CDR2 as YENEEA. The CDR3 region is CASTISGSYEQYF. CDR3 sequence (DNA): TGTGCCAGCACCATAAGCGGGAGTTACGAGCAGTACTTC.

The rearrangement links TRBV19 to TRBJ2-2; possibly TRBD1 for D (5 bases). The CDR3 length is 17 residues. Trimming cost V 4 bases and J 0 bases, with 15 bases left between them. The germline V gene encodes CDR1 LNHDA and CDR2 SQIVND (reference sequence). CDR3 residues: CASSTPFTGSNTGELFF. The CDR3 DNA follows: TGTGCCAGTAGTACACCTTTTACAGGCTCGAACACCGGGGAGCTGTTTTTT.

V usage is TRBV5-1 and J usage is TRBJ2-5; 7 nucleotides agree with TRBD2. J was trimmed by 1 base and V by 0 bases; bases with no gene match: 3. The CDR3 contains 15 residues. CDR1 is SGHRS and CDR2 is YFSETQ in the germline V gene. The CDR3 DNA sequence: TGCGCCAGCAGCTTGGCCGGGACTACCCAAGAGACCCAGTACTTC. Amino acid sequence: CASSLAGTTQETQYF.

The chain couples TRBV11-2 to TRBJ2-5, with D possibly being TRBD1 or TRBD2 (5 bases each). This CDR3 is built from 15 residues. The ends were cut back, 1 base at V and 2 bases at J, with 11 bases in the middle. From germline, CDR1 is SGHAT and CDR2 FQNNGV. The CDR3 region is CASSLGGTAQETQYF. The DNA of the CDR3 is TGTGCCAGCAGCTTAGGGGGGACCGCGCAAGAGACCCAGTACTTC.

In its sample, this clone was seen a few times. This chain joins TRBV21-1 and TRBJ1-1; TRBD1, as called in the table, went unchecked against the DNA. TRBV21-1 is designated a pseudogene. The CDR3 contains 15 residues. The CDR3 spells CASSKEGQGDTEAFF. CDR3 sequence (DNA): TGTGCCAGCAGCAAAGAGGGGCAGGGGGACACTGAAGCTTTCTTT.

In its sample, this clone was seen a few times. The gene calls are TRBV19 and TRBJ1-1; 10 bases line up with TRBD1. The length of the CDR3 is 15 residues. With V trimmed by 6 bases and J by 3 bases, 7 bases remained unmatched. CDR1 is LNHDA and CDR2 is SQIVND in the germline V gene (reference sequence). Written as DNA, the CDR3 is TGTGCCAGTAGCCGGACAGGGGGAGAGTACACTGAAGCTTTCTTT. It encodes CASSRTGGEYTEAFF.

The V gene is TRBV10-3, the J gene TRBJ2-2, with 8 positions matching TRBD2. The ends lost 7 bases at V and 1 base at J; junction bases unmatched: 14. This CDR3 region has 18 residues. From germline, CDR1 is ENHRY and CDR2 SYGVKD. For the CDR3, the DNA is TGTGCCATCAAGAGCGGGGGAGAACCCGAACAGAACACCGGGGAGCTGTTTTTT. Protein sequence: CAIKSGGEPEQNTGELFF.

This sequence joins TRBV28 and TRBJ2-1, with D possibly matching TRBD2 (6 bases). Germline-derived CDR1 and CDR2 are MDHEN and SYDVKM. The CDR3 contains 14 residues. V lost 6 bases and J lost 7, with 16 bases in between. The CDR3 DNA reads TGTGCCAGCAGCCTATGGGGGGATGCAAATGAGCAGTTCTTC. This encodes CASSLWGDANEQFF.

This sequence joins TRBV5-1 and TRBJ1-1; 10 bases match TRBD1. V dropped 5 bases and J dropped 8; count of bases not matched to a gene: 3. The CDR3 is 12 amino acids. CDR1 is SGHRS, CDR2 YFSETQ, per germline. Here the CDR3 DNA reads TGCGCCAGCAGGACGACAGGGGGCGAAGCTTTCTTT. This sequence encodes CASRTTGGEAFF.

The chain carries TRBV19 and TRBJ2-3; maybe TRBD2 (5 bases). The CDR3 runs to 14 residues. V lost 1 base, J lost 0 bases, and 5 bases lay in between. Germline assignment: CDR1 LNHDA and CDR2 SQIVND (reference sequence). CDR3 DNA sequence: TGTGCCAGTAGTATAGGACTAAGCACAGATACGCAGTATTTT. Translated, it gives CASSIGLSTDTQYF.

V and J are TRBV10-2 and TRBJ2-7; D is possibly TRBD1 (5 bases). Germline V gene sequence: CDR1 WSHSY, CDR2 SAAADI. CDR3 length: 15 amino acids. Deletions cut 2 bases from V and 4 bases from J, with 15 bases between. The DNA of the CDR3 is TGCGCCAGCAGTGAGAAGGGGTCTACACCTTACGAGCAGTACTTC. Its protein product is CASSEKGSTPYEQYF.

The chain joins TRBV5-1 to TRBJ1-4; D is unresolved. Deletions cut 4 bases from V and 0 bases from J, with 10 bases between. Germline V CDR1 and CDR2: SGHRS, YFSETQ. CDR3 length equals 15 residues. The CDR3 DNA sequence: TGCGCCAGCAGCCACGGGAGTGCAACTAATGAAAAACTGTTTTTT. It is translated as CASSHGSATNEKLFF.

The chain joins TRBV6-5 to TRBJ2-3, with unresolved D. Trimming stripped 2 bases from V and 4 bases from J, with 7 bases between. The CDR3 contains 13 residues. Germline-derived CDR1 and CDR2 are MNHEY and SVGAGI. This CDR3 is CASSYGLPDTQYF. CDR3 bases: TGTGCCAGCAGTTACGGGCTTCCAGATACGCAGTATTTT.

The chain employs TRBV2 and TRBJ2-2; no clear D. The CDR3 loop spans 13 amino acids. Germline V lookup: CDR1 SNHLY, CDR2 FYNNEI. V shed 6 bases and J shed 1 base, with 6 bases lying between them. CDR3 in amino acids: CASRDENTGELFF. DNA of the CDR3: TGTGCCAGCAGGGATGAGAACACCGGGGAGCTGTTTTTT.

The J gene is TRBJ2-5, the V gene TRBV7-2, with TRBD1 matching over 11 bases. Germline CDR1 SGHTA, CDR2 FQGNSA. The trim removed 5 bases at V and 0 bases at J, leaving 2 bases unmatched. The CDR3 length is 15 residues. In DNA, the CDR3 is TGTGCCAGCAGCCGGGACAGGGGGTACCAAGAGACCCAGTACTTC. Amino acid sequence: CASSRDRGYQETQYF.

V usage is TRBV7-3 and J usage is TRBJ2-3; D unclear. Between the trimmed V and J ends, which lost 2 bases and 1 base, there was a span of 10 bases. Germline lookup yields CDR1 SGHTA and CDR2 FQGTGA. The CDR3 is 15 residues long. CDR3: CASSLGGPGTDTQYF. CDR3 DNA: TGTGCCAGCAGCTTAGGTGGGCCCGGCACAGATACGCAGTATTTT.